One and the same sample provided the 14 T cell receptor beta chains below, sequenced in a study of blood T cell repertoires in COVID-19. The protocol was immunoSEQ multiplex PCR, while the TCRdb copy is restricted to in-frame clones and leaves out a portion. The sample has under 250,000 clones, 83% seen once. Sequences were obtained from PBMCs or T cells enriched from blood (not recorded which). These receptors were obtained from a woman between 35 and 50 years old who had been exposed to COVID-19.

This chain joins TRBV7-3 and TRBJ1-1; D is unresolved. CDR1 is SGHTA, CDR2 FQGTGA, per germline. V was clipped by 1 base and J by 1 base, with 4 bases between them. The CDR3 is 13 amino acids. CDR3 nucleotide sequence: TGTGCCAGCAGCTTAATAGCGAACACTGAAGCTTTCTTT. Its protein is CASSLIANTEAFF.

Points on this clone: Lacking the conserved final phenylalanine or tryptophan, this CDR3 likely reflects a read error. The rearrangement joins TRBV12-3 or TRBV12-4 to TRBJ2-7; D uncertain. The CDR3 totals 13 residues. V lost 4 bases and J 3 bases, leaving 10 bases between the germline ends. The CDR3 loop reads CASSWTADYEQYL. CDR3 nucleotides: TGTGCCAGCAGTTGGACGGCTGACTACGAGCAGTACCTC.

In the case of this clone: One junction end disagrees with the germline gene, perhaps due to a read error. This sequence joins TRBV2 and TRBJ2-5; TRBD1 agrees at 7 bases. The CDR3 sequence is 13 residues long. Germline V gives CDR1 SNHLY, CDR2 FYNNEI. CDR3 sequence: CASRETGWETQYF. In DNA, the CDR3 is TGTGCCAGCCGTGAGACAGGGTGGGAGACCCAGTACTTC.

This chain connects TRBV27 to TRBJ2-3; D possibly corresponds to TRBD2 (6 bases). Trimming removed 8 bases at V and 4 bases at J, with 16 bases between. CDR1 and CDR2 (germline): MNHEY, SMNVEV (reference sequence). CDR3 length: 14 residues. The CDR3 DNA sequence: TGTGCCAGCGGGGGAGGAGGGGTTCCAGATACGCAGTATTTT. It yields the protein CASGGGGVPDTQYF.

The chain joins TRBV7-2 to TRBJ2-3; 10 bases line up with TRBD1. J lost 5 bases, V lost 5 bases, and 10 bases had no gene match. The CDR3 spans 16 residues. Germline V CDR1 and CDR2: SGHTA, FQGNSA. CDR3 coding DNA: TGTGCCAGCAGCCTAAAGGGACAGGGGAGAATAGATACGCAGTATTTT. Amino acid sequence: CASSLKGQGRIDTQYF.

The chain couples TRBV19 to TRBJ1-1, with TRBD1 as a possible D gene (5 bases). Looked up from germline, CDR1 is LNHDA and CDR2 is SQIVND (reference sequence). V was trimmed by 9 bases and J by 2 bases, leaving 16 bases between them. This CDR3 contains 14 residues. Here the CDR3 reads CASRPTDPNTEAFF. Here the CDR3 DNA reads TGTGCCAGCCGTCCGACAGACCCCAACACTGAAGCTTTCTTT.

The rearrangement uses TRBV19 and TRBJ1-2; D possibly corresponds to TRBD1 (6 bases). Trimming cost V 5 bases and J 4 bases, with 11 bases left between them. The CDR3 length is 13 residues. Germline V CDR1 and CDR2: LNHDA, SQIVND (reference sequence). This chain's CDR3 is CASSAKGGYGYTF. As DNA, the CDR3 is TGTGCCAGTAGTGCGAAAGGGGGCTATGGCTACACCTTC.

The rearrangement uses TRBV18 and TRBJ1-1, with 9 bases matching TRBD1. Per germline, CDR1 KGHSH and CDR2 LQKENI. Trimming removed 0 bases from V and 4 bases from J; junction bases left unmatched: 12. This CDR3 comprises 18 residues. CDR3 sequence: CASSPPNLLDRGPTEAFF. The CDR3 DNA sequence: TGTGCCAGCTCACCACCCAACCTACTGGACAGGGGTCCCACTGAAGCTTTCTTT. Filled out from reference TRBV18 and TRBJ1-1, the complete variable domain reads NAGVMQNPRHLVRRRGQEARLRCSPMKGHSHVYWYRQLPEEGLKFMVYLQKENIIDESGMPKERFSAEFPKEGPSILRIQQVVRGDSAAYFCASSPPNLLDRGPTEAFFGQGTRLTVV.

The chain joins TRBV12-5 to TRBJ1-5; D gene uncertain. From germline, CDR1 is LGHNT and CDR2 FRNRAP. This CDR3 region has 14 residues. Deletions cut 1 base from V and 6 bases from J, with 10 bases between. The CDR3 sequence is CASGLAGGSQPQHF. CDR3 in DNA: TGTGCTAGTGGTTTGGCGGGTGGTAGTCAGCCCCAGCATTTT.

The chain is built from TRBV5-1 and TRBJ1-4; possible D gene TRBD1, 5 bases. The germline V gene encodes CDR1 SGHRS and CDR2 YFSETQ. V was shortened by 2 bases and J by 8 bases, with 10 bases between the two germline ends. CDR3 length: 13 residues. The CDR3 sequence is CASSLGRDEKLFF. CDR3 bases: TGCGCCAGCAGCTTAGGGAGGGACGAAAAACTGTTTTTT. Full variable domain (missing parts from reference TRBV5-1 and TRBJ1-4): KAGVTQTPRYLIKTRGQQVTLSCSPISGHRSVSWYQQTPGQGLQFLFEYFSETQRNKGNFPGRFSGRQFSNSRSEMNVSTLELGDSALYLCASSLGRDEKLFFGSGTQLSVL.

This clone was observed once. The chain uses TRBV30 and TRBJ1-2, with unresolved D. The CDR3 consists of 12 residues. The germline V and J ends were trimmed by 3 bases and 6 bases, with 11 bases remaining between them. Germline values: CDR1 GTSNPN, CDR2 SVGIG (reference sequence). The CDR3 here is CAWRGVSDGYTF. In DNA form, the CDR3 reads TGTGCCTGGAGAGGAGTCTCGGATGGCTACACCTTC.

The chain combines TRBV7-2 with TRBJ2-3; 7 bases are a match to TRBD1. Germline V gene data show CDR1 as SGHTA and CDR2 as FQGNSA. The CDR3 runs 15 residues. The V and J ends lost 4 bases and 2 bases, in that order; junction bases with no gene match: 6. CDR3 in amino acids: CASSSQGIPTDTQYF. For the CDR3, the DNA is TGTGCCAGCAGCTCACAGGGGATTCCCACAGATACGCAGTATTTT.

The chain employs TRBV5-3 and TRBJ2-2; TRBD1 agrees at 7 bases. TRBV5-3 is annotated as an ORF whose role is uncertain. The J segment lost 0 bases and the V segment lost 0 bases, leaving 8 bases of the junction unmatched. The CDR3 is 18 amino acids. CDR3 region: CARSLVNRDSANTGELFF. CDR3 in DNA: TGTGCCAGAAGCTTGGTAAATAGGGACAGCGCGAACACCGGGGAGCTGTTTTTT.

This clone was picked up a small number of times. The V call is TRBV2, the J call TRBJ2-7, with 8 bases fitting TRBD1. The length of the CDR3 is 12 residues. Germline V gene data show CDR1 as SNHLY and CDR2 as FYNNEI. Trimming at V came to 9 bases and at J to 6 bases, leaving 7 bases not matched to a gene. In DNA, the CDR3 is TGTGCCAGAGGGACAGGTATTACCGAGCAGTACTTC. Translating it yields CARGTGITEQYF.